These T cell receptor beta chains were read from a single sample in a study of blood T cell repertoires in COVID-19. Assay: immunoSEQ multiplex PCR; the TCRdb copy retains only in-frame clones and omits some. The repertoire holds around 280,000 clones, with around nine tenths as singletons. The sample taken for sequencing was PBMCs or T cells enriched from blood (not recorded which). Every receptor here comes from a woman in her thirties or forties who had recovered from COVID-19. CDR3s include the opening cysteine and the closing phenylalanine or tryptophan. D genes are given only for firm matches. Clone size is stated in some rows and not others, as once, few, many or a class when expanded.

v_gene	abundance	d_gene	j_gene	CDR3aa	CDR3nt
TRBV5-6	.	TRBD1	TRBJ1-6	CASSSIDRVESPLHF	TGTGCCAGCAGCTCTATCGACAGGGTGGAATCACCCCTCCACTTT
TRBV28	.	TRBD2	TRBJ2-1	CASSSRGERGYNEQFF	TGTGCCAGCAGCTCTCGGGGGGAGAGGGGATACAATGAGCAGTTCTTC
TRBV7-2	.	TRBD2	TRBJ2-3	CASSFRLAGVGDTQYF	TGTGCCAGCAGCTTCAGACTAGCGGGAGTAGGAGATACGCAGTATTTT
TRBV24-1	.	TRBD1	TRBJ1-4	CATSDSDRGNEKLFF	TGTGCCACCAGTGATTCCGACAGGGGGAATGAAAAACTGTTTTTT
TRBV28	.	.	TRBJ1-3	CASSLSGGRGNTIYF	TGTGCCAGCAGTTTATCGGGCGGGCGGGGAAACACCATATATTTT
TRBV6-2/TRBV6-3	.	.	TRBJ2-2	CASSYLGAAPIINTGELFF	TGTGCCAGCAGCTATCTGGGAGCGGCACCAATCATCAACACCGGGGAGCTGTTTTTT
TRBV19	.	.	TRBJ1-2	CASSAQAHYGYTF	TGTGCCAGTAGTGCACAGGCACACTATGGCTACACCTTC
TRBV24-1	.	TRBD2	TRBJ2-3	CATSAREGVTDTQYF	TGTGCCACCAGTGCGCGGGAGGGCGTCACAGATACGCAGTATTTT
TRBV28	.	.	TRBJ1-4	CASKTGGEKLFF	TGTGCCAGCAAGACCGGAGGTGAAAAACTGTTTTTT
TRBV24-1	once	.	TRBJ1-5	CATNPGTGGYSNQPQHF	TGTGCCACCAATCCGGGGACGGGGGGTTATAGCAATCAGCCCCAGCATTTT
TRBV10-3	.	.	TRBJ2-1	CAISEPTNLGEQFF	TGTGCCATCAGTGAGCCGACTAATCTGGGTGAGCAGTTCTTC
TRBV19	once	TRBD2	TRBJ2-1	CASTPGTSDYNEQFF	TGTGCCAGTACCCCCGGGACTAGCGACTACAATGAGCAGTTCTTC
TRBV2	few	.	TRBJ2-3	CASSHARDTQYF	TGTGCCAGCAGTCATGCGAGAGATACGCAGTATTTT
TRBV19	.	TRBD2	TRBJ2-7	CASSIRFSGRIDEQYF	TGTGCCAGTAGTATCCGTTTTAGCGGGAGGATAGACGAGCAGTACTTC
TRBV4-2	.	.	TRBJ1-1	CASSQQGTTEAFF	TGTGCCAGCAGCCAACAGGGGACAACTGAAGCTTTCTTT
TRBV28	.	TRBD2	TRBJ2-1	CASSSGTFGLAEEQFF	TGTGCCAGCAGTTCCGGGACCTTCGGACTAGCGGAAGAGCAGTTCTTC
TRBV4-3	.	TRBD1	TRBJ2-4	CASSQGGQGLAKNIQYF	TGCGCCAGCAGCCAAGGGGGACAGGGCCTAGCCAAAAACATTCAGTACTTC
TRBV28	many	.	TRBJ2-1	CASLWPGGYNEQFF	TGTGCCAGCCTCTGGCCGGGTGGCTACAATGAGCAGTTCTTC
TRBV7-2	.	TRBD2	TRBJ2-7	CASRTSGSGDEQYF	TGTGCCAGCAGAACTAGCGGGAGCGGCGACGAGCAGTACTTC
TRBV30	.	.	TRBJ1-6	CAWSPHLSSYNSPLHF	TGTGCCTGGAGTCCCCATCTGAGCTCCTATAATTCACCCCTCCACTTT
TRBV5-6	.	.	TRBJ1-2	CASSLPTANYGYTF	TGTGCCAGCAGCTTGCCGACAGCTAACTATGGCTACACCTTC
TRBV7-9	.	.	TRBJ2-7	CASSLPGGGYYEQYF	TGTGCCAGCAGCCTCCCCGGAGGGGGCTACTACGAGCAGTACTTC
TRBV6-9	.	.	TRBJ2-6	CAPPAPVREVRRANVLTF	TGTGCCCCCCCTGCCCCGGTCAGGGAGGTCCGGAGGGCCAACGTCCTGACTTTC
TRBV6-5	.	TRBD1	TRBJ2-7	CASRGTGRYYEQYF	TGTGCCAGCAGGGGGACAGGGCGCTACTACGAGCAGTACTTC
TRBV5-4	.	TRBD2	TRBJ2-7	CASSPRTSGREYEQYF	TGTGCCAGCAGCCCTAGGACTAGCGGGAGAGAATACGAGCAGTACTTC
TRBV6-5	few	TRBD1	TRBJ1-4	CASREDRGGEKLFF	TGTGCCAGCAGAGAGGACAGGGGGGGGGAAAAACTGTTTTTT
TRBV2	once	TRBD2	TRBJ2-5	CASSELAGQETQYF	TGTGCCAGCAGTGAACTAGCGGGCCAAGAGACCCAGTACTTC
TRBV2	.	.	TRBJ2-3	CASRDSGTDTQYF	TGTGCCAGCAGGGACAGCGGCACAGATACGCAGTATTTT
TRBV19	.	TRBD1	TRBJ1-2	CASRAISGTVGGYTF	TGTGCCAGTAGAGCCATTTCCGGGACAGTAGGCGGCTACACCTTC
TRBV29-1	.	TRBD2	TRBJ2-1	CSVEGGSNEQFF	TGCAGCGTTGAAGGCGGGAGCAATGAGCAGTTCTTC
TRBV27	.	.	TRBJ2-7	CASSHDSEQYF	TGTGCCAGCAGTCACGACAGTGAGCAGTACTTC